The clone carrying this T cell receptor (beta chain) appeared once. The data are from a study of blood T cell repertoires in COVID-19. Profiling relied on immunoSEQ multiplex PCR, and the TCRdb table lists in-frame clones only, not all of them. The profile shows 300,000 to 400,000 clones, around 90% of them singletons. The sample was PBMCs or T cells enriched from blood (not recorded which). The TCR comes from a woman younger than 35 who had recovered from COVID-19.

CDR3 region: CASSSGTGGTLSNQPQHF. The CDR3 bases are TGTGCCAGCAGCTCCGGGACAGGGGGCACCCTTAGCAATCAGCCCCAGCATTTT. V and J are TRBV5-5 and TRBJ1-5, with TRBD1 matching 12 bases. Germline CDR1 and CDR2: SGHKS and YYEKEE (reference sequence). The CDR3 length is 18 residues. Trimming removed 3 bases from V and 0 bases from J; junction bases left unmatched: 7.